What follows are 32 T cell receptor beta chains derived from one specimen sequenced in a study of identical twins. TCRdb ran MiXCR on the 5' RACE reads and lists one entry per CDR3 protein. This sample has under 450,000 distinct CDR3 sequences, with 15% to 20% found just once. Sequenced: naive T cells sorted from blood. These receptors were collected from a man over 45 in good health.

This rearrangement joins TRBV5-1 to TRBJ2-1; 8 nucleotides agree with TRBD2. V lost 4 bases, J lost 3 bases, and 12 bases stayed unmatched. The germline CDR1 and CDR2 sequences are SGHRS and YFSETQ. The CDR3 covers 17 residues. This chain's CDR3 is CASSPGRGRNFYNEQFF. DNA for the CDR3: TGCGCCAGCAGCCCGGGCCGCGGGAGGAATTTCTACAATGAGCAGTTCTTC.

This clonotype was counted at least ten times. The chain links TRBV5-1 to TRBJ2-1, with 8 bases aligning to TRBD2. Trimming at V came to 3 bases and at J to 2 bases, leaving 1 base not matched to a gene. CDR1 is SGHRS, CDR2 YFSETQ, per germline. The CDR3 is 14 residues long. CDR3 sequence reads: CASSSTSAYNEQFF. As DNA, the CDR3 is TGCGCCAGCAGCTCGACTAGCGCCTACAATGAGCAGTTCTTC.

This clonotype was picked up a small number of times. The J gene is TRBJ1-1, the V gene TRBV6-5; 7 nucleotides line up with TRBD1. CDR3 size: 14 residues. Trimming took 5 bases from V and 1 from J; bases not matched to a gene: 4. The germline V gene encodes CDR1 MNHEY and CDR2 SVGAGI. CDR3 residues: CASSTGTANTEAFF. The CDR3 DNA reads as TGTGCCAGCAGTACTGGGACAGCGAACACTGAAGCTTTCTTT.

This clonotype was recorded a few times. The V and J genes are TRBV4-1 and TRBJ1-5; possibly TRBD1 for D (6 bases). CDR3 length: 16 amino acids. CDR1 is MGHRA, CDR2 YSYEKL, per germline. V lost 0 bases to trimming and J lost 1 base, with 10 bases between them. The CDR3: CASSQDPGGSNQPQHF. The CDR3 bases are TGCGCCAGCAGCCAAGATCCGGGGGGCAGCAATCAGCCCCAGCATTTT.

This clonotype appeared a few times. The chain uses TRBV29-1 and TRBJ1-1; D call uncertain. The CDR3 has 16 amino acids. Between the trimmed V and J ends, which lost 5 bases and 0 bases, there was a span of 19 bases. Germline values: CDR1 SQVTM, CDR2 ANQGSEA. Here the CDR3 reads CSVPAPTPLMNTEAFF. CDR3 nucleotides: TGCAGCGTTCCGGCGCCTACCCCCCTGATGAACACTGAAGCTTTCTTT.

There are a few counts of this clonotype. The chain links TRBV5-1 to TRBJ2-3, with D unclear. The CDR3 has 14 amino acids. Per germline, CDR1 SGHRS and CDR2 YFSETQ. The V and J ends lost 6 bases and 2 bases respectively, with 13 bases between them. CDR3 region: CASTEGAPTDTQYF. The CDR3 DNA is TGCGCCAGCACGGAAGGAGCCCCCACAGATACGCAGTATTTT. The full variable domain, in which reference TRBV5-1 and TRBJ2-3 provide the parts outside the CDR3, is KAGVTQTPRYLIKTRGQQVTLSCSPISGHRSVSWYQQTPGQGLQFLFEYFSETQRNKGNFPGRFSGRQFSNSRSEMNVSTLELGDSALYLCASTEGAPTDTQYFGPGTRLTVL.

This clonotype occurred a few times. The chain is built from TRBV24-1 and TRBJ2-2; no firm D call. Between the trimmed V and J ends, which lost 3 bases and 6 bases, there was a span of 10 bases. From germline, CDR1 is KGHDR and CDR2 SFDVKD. The CDR3 is 14 residues long. CDR3 residues: CATSDGVYPGELFF. The CDR3 nucleotides are TGTGCCACCAGTGATGGGGTATACCCCGGGGAGCTGTTTTTT.

The V gene is TRBV28, the J gene TRBJ1-1; possible D gene TRBD1, 6 bases. The CDR3 covers 16 residues. Trimming removed 2 bases at V and 5 bases at J, with 18 bases between. Germline CDR1 is MDHEN and CDR2 is SYDVKM. CDR3 residues: CASSLGRGGAATEAFF. The CDR3 DNA follows: TGTGCCAGCAGTTTAGGGCGTGGGGGGGCTGCGACTGAAGCTTTCTTT.

This clonotype occurred a few times. For the CDR3, the DNA is TGTGCCAGCAGTGAACGAGGTCCCGGGACCCATAGGTATGGTGAGCAGTTCTTC. It translates to CASSERGPGTHRYGEQFF. The genes are TRBV6-1 and TRBJ2-1; perhaps D is TRBD1 or TRBD2 (5 bases each). V shed 2 bases and J shed 9 bases, with 26 bases lying between them. Germline V gene lookup returns CDR1 MNHNS and CDR2 SASEGT. This CDR3 contains 18 residues.

This clonotype occurred a few times. V gene TRBV12-3 or TRBV12-4 combines with J gene TRBJ2-1, with D perhaps matching TRBD2 (6 bases). The CDR3 loop spans 14 amino acids. V was clipped by 5 bases and J by 7 bases, with 15 bases between them. This CDR3 reads CASSRPGSFNEQFF. CDR3 sequence (DNA): TGTGCCAGCAGTCGACCCGGGAGCTTTAATGAGCAGTTCTTC.

The CDR3 is CASSSLLDGYTF. CDR3 in DNA: TGTGCCAGCAGTTCGTTGCTGGATGGCTACACCTTC. This sequence joins TRBV11-2 and TRBJ1-2; D unclear. The length of the CDR3 is 12 residues. The germline V and J ends were trimmed by 6 bases and 6 bases, with 11 bases remaining between them. Germline CDR1 and CDR2: SGHAT and FQNNGV. The complete variable domain, with remaining parts taken from reference TRBV11-2 and TRBJ1-2, reads EAGVAQSPRYKIIEKRQSVAFWCNPISGHATLYWYQQILGQGPKLLIQFQNNGVVDDSQLPKDRFSAERLKGVDSTLKIQPAKLEDSAVYLCASSSLLDGYTFGSGTRLTVV.

This clonotype was seen a handful of times. The chain recombines TRBV7-8 with TRBJ1-6; D gene unclear. V was clipped by 1 base and J by 14 bases, with 24 bases between them. This CDR3 has 17 amino acids. CDR1 and CDR2 (germline): SGHVS, FQNEAQ. CDR3 loop: CASSLDMEAQLQVALHF. For the CDR3, the DNA is TGTGCCAGCAGCTTAGATATGGAGGCCCAACTCCAGGTGGCCCTCCACTTT.

In the case of this clonotype: A much larger clone differs from this one at a single base, so this may be a read error. This chain joins TRBV5-6 and TRBJ2-1; 7 bases are shared with TRBD2. The V gene's germline CDR1 is SGHDT and CDR2 YYEEEE. This CDR3 has 14 residues. CDR3 in DNA: TGTGCCAGCAGCCTTAGCGGGCTTTACAATCAGCAGTTCTTC. Encoded protein: CASSLSGLYNQQFF.

This chain links TRBV4-3 with TRBJ2-5; no clear D gene. V lost 0 bases to trimming and J lost 0 bases, with 8 bases between them. Germline V gene lookup returns CDR1 LGHNA and CDR2 YSLEER. CDR3 size: 15 residues. The CDR3: CASSQDMGHQETQYF. The CDR3 DNA is TGCGCCAGCAGCCAAGACATGGGCCACCAAGAGACCCAGTACTTC.

The J gene is TRBJ2-3, the V gene TRBV7-2; 9 nucleotides line up with TRBD2. Germline CDR1 reads SGHTA; CDR2 reads FQGNSA. With 5 bases clipped from V and 3 bases from J, the junction kept 6 bases outside the gene matches. The CDR3 has 15 amino acids. The CDR3: CASSLGTSITDTQYF. CDR3 DNA: TGTGCCAGCAGCCTCGGGACTAGCATTACAGATACGCAGTATTTT. Using reference TRBV7-2 and TRBJ2-3 for the parts outside the CDR3, the full variable domain is GAGVSQSPSNKVTEKGKDVELRCDPISGHTALYWYRQSLGQGLEFLIYFQGNSAPDKSGLPSDRFSAERTGGSVSTLTIQRTQQEDSAVYLCASSLGTSITDTQYFGPGTRLTVL.

The chain uses TRBV6-5 and TRBJ1-5, with D possibly matching TRBD1 (6 bases). V was pared by 3 bases and J by 7 bases, with 13 bases between. The CDR3 runs to 14 residues. Germline V CDR1 and CDR2: MNHEY, SVGAGI. CDR3 DNA sequence: TGTGCCAGCAGTTATGGGGGCGCGGGCCAGCCCCAGCATTTT. This gives the protein CASSYGGAGQPQHF.

This clonotype appeared many times. V gene TRBV6-1 combines with J gene TRBJ2-2; 7 positions agree with TRBD1. The CDR3 has 15 amino acids. Germline V gene data show CDR1 as MNHNS and CDR2 as SASEGT. V dropped 8 bases and J dropped 0; count of bases not matched to a gene: 6. The chain's CDR3 is CASGVGQANTGELFF. CDR3 DNA sequence: TGTGCCAGCGGTGTAGGACAGGCGAACACCGGGGAGCTGTTTTTT.

V gene TRBV27 combines with J gene TRBJ1-6; D not resolved. V lost 5 bases and J lost 4, with 15 bases in between. Germline V lookup: CDR1 MNHEY, CDR2 SMNVEV (reference sequence). CDR3 length: 16 amino acids. CDR3 protein: CASSHEAGPYNSPLHF. The DNA of the CDR3 is TGTGCCAGCAGTCATGAAGCCGGTCCTTATAATTCACCCCTCCACTTT.

In this sample, this clonotype turned up many times. V is TRBV15 and J is TRBJ2-3, with D perhaps TRBD1 (6 bases). From germline, CDR1 is LNHNV and CDR2 YYDKDF (reference sequence). The CDR3 runs to 16 residues. Trimming took 0 bases from V and 3 from J, leaving 13 bases between them. CDR3 bases: TGTGCCACCAGCAGAGAAGGCGACAGGTTGACAGATACGCAGTATTTT. It yields the protein CATSREGDRLTDTQYF.

The table lists this clonotype with a few counts. This chain links TRBV6-1 with TRBJ1-1; D gene ambiguous. The CDR3 totals 13 residues. V was trimmed by 6 bases and J by 0 bases, leaving 8 bases between them. CDR1 and CDR2 from the germline V gene are MNHNS and SASEGT. The CDR3 region has the DNA TGTGCCAGCAGAGGACTGATGAACACTGAAGCTTTCTTT. As protein: CASRGLMNTEAFF.

The rearrangement uses TRBV4-3 and TRBJ1-1; a possible D gene is TRBD1 (6 bases). This CDR3 has 15 residues. The germline CDR1 and CDR2 sequences are LGHNA and YSLEER. V was trimmed by 0 bases and J by 1 base, leaving 9 bases between them. The CDR3 DNA is TGCGCCAGCAGCCAAGATTTGACAGGGAACACTGAAGCTTTCTTT. Translated, it gives CASSQDLTGNTEAFF.

This clonotype was found a few times. This chain links TRBV5-1 with TRBJ2-3; D is uncertain. The V end was cut by 4 bases, the J end by 2 bases, with 5 bases between. There are 12 residues in the CDR3. CDR1 and CDR2 (germline): SGHRS, YFSETQ. This CDR3 is CASSRYTDTQYF. The CDR3 DNA reads TGCGCCAGCAGCCGTTACACAGATACGCAGTATTTT. The variable domain in full, with the rest retrieved from reference TRBV5-1 and TRBJ2-3, is KAGVTQTPRYLIKTRGQQVTLSCSPISGHRSVSWYQQTPGQGLQFLFEYFSETQRNKGNFPGRFSGRQFSNSRSEMNVSTLELGDSALYLCASSRYTDTQYFGPGTRLTVL.

The chain carries TRBV11-3 and TRBJ2-3, with 13 positions matching TRBD2. V trimming: 5 bases; J trimming: 4 bases; junction bases outside the gene matches: 6. The CDR3 is 16 residues long. CDR1 is SGHNT, CDR2 YENEEA, per germline. The CDR3 sequence is CASSGWTSGSPDTQYF. DNA for the CDR3: TGTGCCAGCAGCGGATGGACTAGCGGGAGCCCAGATACGCAGTATTTT.

V usage is TRBV6-1 and J usage is TRBJ1-2; the match to TRBD1 covers 9 bases. This CDR3 comprises 14 residues. The V and J ends lost 5 bases and 5 bases, in that order; junction bases with no gene match: 6. Germline CDR1 reads MNHNS; CDR2 reads SASEGT. DNA of the CDR3: TGTGCCAGCAGTCCCGGGACAGGGTGGTATGGCTACACCTTC. Its translation: CASSPGTGWYGYTF.

This clonotype turned up a few times. CDR3 DNA: TGTGCCAGCAGCCAAGAACAGGGGGCGATGAACACTGAAGCTTTCTTT. It is translated as CASSQEQGAMNTEAFF. The V call is TRBV4-2, the J call TRBJ1-1; 9 bases agree with TRBD1. Germline V CDR1 and CDR2: LGHNA, YNFKEQ. V lost 0 bases, J lost 0 bases, and 2 bases stayed unmatched. The CDR3 covers 16 residues.

At least ten counts were recorded for this clonotype. CDR3 sequence: CASSFLGEVETQYF. The DNA for the CDR3 is TGTGCCAGCAGTTTCTTGGGGGAGGTTGAGACCCAGTACTTC. The chain has TRBV27 and TRBJ2-5; possibly TRBD2 for D (6 bases). V lost 3 bases and J 5 bases, leaving 13 bases between the germline ends. This CDR3 spans 14 amino acids. Germline V gene lookup returns CDR1 MNHEY and CDR2 SMNVEV (reference sequence).

This chain joins TRBV20-1 and TRBJ2-7, with TRBD2 identical over 15 bases. CDR3 length: 19 residues. Looked up from germline, CDR1 is DFQATT and CDR2 is SNEGSKA (reference sequence). V dropped 1 base and J dropped 3; count of bases not matched to a gene: 13. The CDR3 DNA reads as TGCAGTGCTAGAGGGGGGGGAGGGACTAGCGGGAGGAGCGTCTACGAGCAGTACTTC. This sequence encodes CSARGGGGTSGRSVYEQYF.

This clonotype occurred a few times. The rearrangement uses TRBV7-9 and TRBJ1-5, with 7 bases identical to TRBD1. Germline-derived CDR1 and CDR2 are SEHNR and FQNEAQ (reference sequence). The CDR3 extends over 15 amino acids. The J segment lost 0 bases and the V segment lost 5 bases, leaving 4 bases of the junction unmatched. DNA of the CDR3: TGTGCCAGCAGCCAGGGGGGGGATAGCAATCAGCCCCAGCATTTT. Amino acid sequence: CASSQGGDSNQPQHF.

This clonotype was detected many times. The chain couples TRBV20-1 to TRBJ2-1; 8 bases agree with TRBD2. Germline assignment: CDR1 DFQATT and CDR2 SNEGSKA (reference sequence). The CDR3 runs to 13 residues. Trimming cost V 0 bases and J 10 bases; bases outside gene matches: 5. CDR3 in DNA: TGCAGTGCTAGAGATCGGGGGGGCCTGGAGCAGTTCTTC. Translating it yields CSARDRGGLEQFF.

This clonotype has a handful of counts. The chain uses TRBV6-2 or TRBV6-3 and TRBJ2-5, with 7 positions matching TRBD2. J was trimmed by 5 bases and V by 6 bases; bases with no gene match: 6. CDR1 and CDR2 (germline): MNHEY, SVGEGT. CDR3 size: 13 residues. The CDR3 nucleotides read TGTGCCAGCAGCCCCACTAGCGCGGAGACCCAGTACTTC. Protein: CASSPTSAETQYF.

The DNA of the CDR3 is TGTGCCAGCAGTTACCCACAGGGTGTCCTGTTTTTT. This translates into CASSYPQGVLFF. This chain links TRBV6-5 with TRBJ1-4; tentatively, D is TRBD1 (6 bases). The CDR3 has 12 amino acids. The V gene lost 2 bases and the J gene lost 14 bases, with 12 bases spanning the gap. Germline V lookup: CDR1 MNHEY, CDR2 SVGAGI.

In its sample, this clonotype was seen a few times. The rearrangement joins TRBV6-2 or TRBV6-3 to TRBJ2-3; possible D gene TRBD1, 5 bases. Trimming pared 6 bases from V and 5 bases from J, leaving 15 bases between. The CDR3 sequence is 14 residues long. CDR1 and CDR2 (germline): MNHEY, SVGEGT. DNA of the CDR3: TGTGCCAGCAGAAGGCGACAGACAGAAGATACGCAGTATTTT. Residues: CASRRRQTEDTQYF.